A single sample gave rise to the 31 T cell receptor beta chains below, sequenced in a study of control samples from healthy donors and cancer patients. Repertoires were generated with immunoSEQ multiplex PCR, while TCRdb's copy carries only in-frame clones and drops some. In the table there are 75,000 to 90,000 clones, 86% of which are singletons. Sequenced sample: blood. These TCRs come from a man younger than 45 in good health.

This clone showed up just once. The V and J genes are TRBV4-1 and TRBJ2-1; 7 bases agree with TRBD2. The CDR3 loop spans 16 amino acids. V lost 0 bases, J lost 3 bases, and 5 bases stayed unmatched. The germline V gene has CDR1 MGHRA and CDR2 YSYEKL. The CDR3, as DNA: TGCGCCAGCAGCCAAGATCCGGCGGGGGACTACAATGAGCAGTTCTTC. It is translated as CASSQDPAGDYNEQFF.

The V and J genes are TRBV19 and TRBJ1-3, with 9 bases matching TRBD1. The CDR3 consists of 14 residues. Germline loops: CDR1 LNHDA, CDR2 SQIVND (reference sequence). V lost 9 bases to trimming and J lost 4 bases; unmatched junction nucleotides: 7. For the CDR3, the DNA is TGTGCCAGCCACCGGGGGACAGGGGGAAACACCATATATTTT. This codes for CASHRGTGGNTIYF.

V gene TRBV11-3 combines with J gene TRBJ1-6; D call uncertain. Trimming left V 3 bases short and J 0 bases short, with 12 bases between. The CDR3 contains 17 residues. Germline assignment: CDR1 SGHNT and CDR2 YENEEA. The CDR3 loop is CASSFAQRFSYNSPLHF. CDR3 bases: TGTGCCAGCAGCTTTGCACAGAGATTCTCCTATAATTCACCCCTCCACTTT. Supplemented by reference TRBV11-3 and TRBJ1-6, the full variable domain reads EAGVVQSPRYKIIEKKQPVAFWCNPISGHNTLYWYLQNLGQGPELLIRYENEEAVDDSQLPKDRFSAERLKGVDSTLKIQPAELGDSAVYLCASSFAQRFSYNSPLHFGNGTRLTVT.

For the CDR3, the DNA is TGTGCCAGCAGCGTAGTGGGGACGGTAGTTACTGGGGCCAACGTCCTGACTTTC. Translated: CASSVVGTVVTGANVLTF. The V gene is TRBV9, the J gene TRBJ2-6; TRBD1 or TRBD2 may be the D gene (5 bases each). Per germline, CDR1 SGDLS and CDR2 YYNGEE. Trimming left V 0 bases short and J 2 bases short, with 15 bases between. The CDR3 loop spans 18 amino acids.

The rearrangement links TRBV21-1 to TRBJ2-7; TRBD2 is the table's D call and was not checked against the DNA. TRBV21-1 is a known pseudogene. CDR3 length: 16 residues. The CDR3 DNA reads as TGTGCCAGCAGCAAAGCGCTTCGGAGGCCGGACTACGAGCAGTACGTC. This gives the protein CASSKALRRPDYEQYV.

This clone has a single count. The chain employs TRBV5-6 and TRBJ2-1, with 9 nucleotides matching TRBD2. V lost 1 base to trimming and J lost 4 bases; unmatched junction nucleotides: 0. This CDR3 has 14 residues. In germline, CDR1 is SGHDT, CDR2 YYEEEE. CDR3 amino acids: CASSLTSGYNEQFF. The CDR3 DNA follows: TGTGCCAGCAGCTTGACTAGCGGGTACAATGAGCAGTTCTTC.

The chain recombines TRBV3-1 (or the pseudogene TRBV3-2) with TRBJ1-6; D is perhaps TRBD1 (5 bases). The CDR3 length is 15 residues. CDR1 LGHDT and CDR2 YNNKEL come from the germline V gene (reference sequence). Trimming cost V 4 bases and J 6 bases, with 13 bases left between them. The CDR3 sequence: CASSPGSTGNSPLHF. DNA of the CDR3: TGTGCCAGCAGCCCCGGGTCCACAGGTAATTCACCCCTCCACTTT.

The chain employs TRBV5-1 and TRBJ2-3; TRBD2 matches at 9 bases. Trimming at V came to 4 bases and at J to 3 bases, leaving 6 bases not matched to a gene. The length of the CDR3 is 15 residues. Germline V gene data show CDR1 as SGHRS and CDR2 as YFSETQ. CDR3 residues: CASSTGLASTDTQYF. In DNA form, the CDR3 reads TGCGCCAGCAGCACCGGACTAGCGTCGACAGATACGCAGTATTTT.

This clone was detected a few times. Here the CDR3 reads CASSYLGRGGAEAFF. As DNA, the CDR3 is TGTGCCAGCAGTTACCTCGGCAGGGGTGGGGCTGAAGCTTTCTTT. This chain uses TRBV6-5 with TRBJ1-1; tentative D call: TRBD1 (6 bases). There are 15 residues in the CDR3. Trimming removed 2 bases at V and 6 bases at J, with 16 bases between. Germline V lookup: CDR1 MNHEY, CDR2 SVGAGI.

This chain links TRBV27 with TRBJ1-2; D perhaps matches TRBD1 (5 bases). V lost 4 bases and J lost 4, with 13 bases in between. CDR3 length: 14 amino acids. Per germline, CDR1 MNHEY and CDR2 SMNVEV (reference sequence). CDR3 in amino acids: CASSSLPGTYGYTF. CDR3 DNA: TGTGCCAGCAGTTCCCTACCGGGGACCTATGGCTACACCTTC.

This clone is medium-sized (0.01 to 0.1%). V is TRBV7-9 and J is TRBJ2-5; 11 nucleotides align to TRBD2. This CDR3 spans 15 amino acids. Germline V gene sequence: CDR1 SEHNR, CDR2 FQNEAQ (reference sequence). V was pared by 8 bases and J by 2 bases, with 7 bases of the junction left unmatched. CDR3 region: CASGSSSGGQETQYF. CDR3 DNA: TGTGCCAGCGGGAGCTCTAGCGGGGGGCAAGAGACCCAGTACTTC.

As to this clone: Other DNA variants within this sample encode the same CDR3. CDR3 bases: TGTGCCAGCAGCTTCCCTAGCGGACTCACCTACGAGCAGTACTTC. Translating it yields CASSFPSGLTYEQYF. The chain carries TRBV5-5 and TRBJ2-7, with TRBD2 matching over 7 bases. This CDR3 region has 15 residues. Germline values: CDR1 SGHKS, CDR2 YYEKEE (reference sequence). V trimming: 2 bases; J trimming: 2 bases; junction bases outside the gene matches: 7. Combining the CDR3 with reference TRBV5-5 and TRBJ2-7 gives the whole variable domain DAGVTQSPTHLIKTRGQQVTLRCSPISGHKSVSWYQQVLGQGPQFIFQYYEKEERGRGNFPDRFSARQFPNYSSELNVNALLLGDSALYLCASSFPSGLTYEQYFGPGTRLTVT.

This chain connects TRBV27 to TRBJ1-2, with D possibly matching TRBD1 (5 bases). Germline V gene data show CDR1 as MNHEY and CDR2 as SMNVEV (reference sequence). This CDR3 has 15 residues. The V end lost 5 bases, the J end lost 8 bases, and 21 bases lay between the germline ends. CDR3 sequence (DNA): TGTGCCAGCAGTCTCCGGGACGGACTCTTGTTGGGCTACACCTTC. It yields the protein CASSLRDGLLLGYTF.

This clone was seen more than once but under ten times. V usage is TRBV19 and J usage is TRBJ1-1; tentatively, D is TRBD1 (5 bases). The V and J ends lost 6 bases and 1 base respectively, with 9 bases between them. Germline CDR1 is LNHDA and CDR2 is SQIVND (reference sequence). This CDR3 has 13 amino acids. The CDR3 nucleotides read TGTGCCAGTAGAGAAACAGGGAACACTGAAGCTTTCTTT. It translates to CASRETGNTEAFF.

This clone was recorded once. The chain recombines TRBV29-1 with TRBJ1-1; TRBD1 is a possible D gene (5 bases). The CDR3 extends over 15 amino acids. CDR1 and CDR2 from the germline V gene are SQVTM and ANQGSEA. The V gene lost 4 bases and the J gene lost 4 bases, with 19 bases spanning the gap. The CDR3 spells CSVGRVSGGSTEAFF. Written as DNA, the CDR3 is TGCAGCGTTGGGAGGGTCAGTGGGGGGAGCACTGAAGCTTTCTTT.

The chain combines TRBV4-2 with TRBJ1-2; TRBD1 aligns across 7 bases. Germline-derived CDR1 and CDR2 are LGHNA and YNFKEQ. CDR3 size: 14 residues. Germline trimming cut 4 bases from V and 2 bases from J; bases unmatched to any gene: 4. CDR3 nucleotide sequence: TGTGCCAGCAGCCCCGTGGGACAGAACTATGGCTACACCTTC. Residues: CASSPVGQNYGYTF.

The genes are TRBV6-5 and TRBJ1-3; a weak D match, TRBD1 (5 bases). This CDR3 has 15 residues. Between the trimmed V and J ends, which lost 0 bases and 2 bases, there was a span of 8 bases. Germline V gene sequence: CDR1 MNHEY, CDR2 SVGAGI. The CDR3 DNA reads TGTGCCAGCAGTTACTCGTCAGGGACTGGAAACACCATATATTTT. This gives the protein CASSYSSGTGNTIYF.

The rearrangement links TRBV5-1 to TRBJ1-6, with a possible D match to TRBD1 (5 bases). V shed 0 bases and J shed 12 bases, with 16 bases lying between them. CDR1 is SGHRS, CDR2 YFSETQ, per germline. The CDR3 consists of 15 residues. The DNA for the CDR3 is TGCGCCAGCAGCTTGGGGGGGAGAAGGGGAGAACCCCTCCACTTT. Amino acid sequence: CASSLGGRRGEPLHF.

The rearrangement uses TRBV2 and TRBJ2-6, with D tentatively TRBD2 (6 bases). CDR1 is SNHLY and CDR2 is FYNNEI in the germline V gene. Trimming pared 8 bases from V and 4 bases from J, leaving 12 bases between. The CDR3 runs to 14 residues. CDR3 in amino acids: CASAGTAGANVLTF. The CDR3 region has the DNA TGTGCCAGCGCCGGGACTGCCGGGGCCAACGTCCTGACTTTC.

The J gene is TRBJ2-2, the V gene TRBV6-6, with 7 bases lining up with TRBD1. The V gene's germline CDR1 is MNHNY and CDR2 SVGAGI (reference sequence). Trimming at V came to 5 bases and at J to 11 bases, leaving 8 bases not matched to a gene. The CDR3 has 13 residues. For the CDR3, the DNA is TGTGCCAGCAGTCCAGGGGGATCGAGAGAGCTGTTTTTT. Its translation: CASSPGGSRELFF.

The genes are TRBV5-1 and TRBJ2-7; 7 bases align to TRBD2. Germline CDR1 SGHRS, CDR2 YFSETQ. This CDR3 has 14 amino acids. With 4 bases clipped from V and 4 bases from J, the junction kept 8 bases outside the gene matches. CDR3 bases: TGCGCCAGCAGCACCAGCGGGACTTCATACGAGCAGTACTTC. This translates into CASSTSGTSYEQYF.

The chain is built from TRBV19 and TRBJ2-2; D possibly corresponds to TRBD2 (7 bases). The CDR3 runs to 17 residues. Germline lookup yields CDR1 LNHDA and CDR2 SQIVND (reference sequence). Trimming removed 0 bases at V and 4 bases at J, with 15 bases between. The CDR3 DNA follows: TGTGCCAGTAGTATAGATCGGGGGCGCGGGGGCACCGGGGAGCTGTTTTTT. This gives the protein CASSIDRGRGGTGELFF.

The chain couples TRBV7-8 to TRBJ2-1; a weak D match, TRBD2 (5 bases). Germline loops: CDR1 SGHVS, CDR2 FQNEAQ. The CDR3 is made up of 16 amino acids. V gave up 0 bases and J gave up 4 bases, with 13 bases separating them. Here the CDR3 reads CASSLAVAGAYNEQFF. The CDR3 DNA is TGTGCCAGCAGCTTAGCGGTCGCGGGTGCTTACAATGAGCAGTTCTTC. Full variable domain (remainder filled in from reference TRBV7-8 and TRBJ2-1): GAGVSQSPRYKVAKRGQDVALRCDPISGHVSLFWYQQALGQGPEFLTYFQNEAQLDKSGLPSDRFFAERPEGSVSTLKIQRTQQEDSAVYLCASSLAVAGAYNEQFFGPGTRLTVL.

The chain joins TRBV6-4 to TRBJ1-6, with D perhaps TRBD1 (5 bases). The CDR3 spans 13 residues. V lost 10 bases and J 8 bases, leaving 15 bases between the germline ends. Germline CDR1 and CDR2: MRHNA and SNTAGT. The CDR3 reads CAKATGADSPLHF. The DNA of the CDR3 is TGTGCCAAGGCAACCGGGGCGGATTCACCCCTCCACTTT.

V is TRBV6-5 and J is TRBJ1-4, with D tentatively TRBD1 (5 bases). The CDR3 has 13 amino acids. Trimming stripped 10 bases from V and 0 bases from J, with 9 bases between. Per germline, CDR1 MNHEY and CDR2 SVGAGI. The CDR3 loop is CATRTTTNEKLFF. CDR3 coding DNA: TGTGCCACCCGGACAACAACTAATGAAAAACTGTTTTTT.

The rearrangement links TRBV5-1 to TRBJ1-2, with D possibly TRBD1 on 6 matching bases. Germline assignment: CDR1 SGHRS and CDR2 YFSETQ. V was cut by 7 bases and J by 8 bases, with 12 bases left in between. The CDR3 sequence is 11 residues long. In nucleotides, the CDR3 is TGCGCCAGCGCGGGGGCGCTGGGCTACACCTTC. Encoded protein: CASAGALGYTF.

This chain links TRBV18 with TRBJ2-2; no clear D. Per the germline V gene, CDR1 is KGHSH and CDR2 is LQKENI. Trimming shortened V by 4 bases and J by 6 bases, and 15 bases separated the two germline ends. The CDR3 is made up of 15 amino acids. This CDR3 reads CASSRLGPKAGELFF. The CDR3 coding sequence is TGTGCCAGCTCACGGTTGGGTCCCAAGGCCGGGGAGCTGTTTTTT. The full variable domain, its missing parts supplied by reference TRBV18 and TRBJ2-2, is NAGVMQNPRHLVRRRGQEARLRCSPMKGHSHVYWYRQLPEEGLKFMVYLQKENIIDESGMPKERFSAEFPKEGPSILRIQQVVRGDSAAYFCASSRLGPKAGELFFGEGSRLTVL.

The CDR3 bases are TGCGCCAGCCGGGATGCGGTCAGGGTCGGGGAGCTGTTTTTT. Protein product: CASRDAVRVGELFF. V gene TRBV10-2 combines with J gene TRBJ2-2; D possibly uses TRBD1 or TRBD2 (5 bases each). Germline V gene data show CDR1 as WSHSY and CDR2 as SAAADI. The CDR3 spans 14 residues. Trimming removed 8 bases at V and 7 bases at J, with 17 bases between.

The chain combines TRBV5-4 with TRBJ2-5, with 14 bases fitting TRBD2. The CDR3 totals 16 residues. The V and J ends lost 4 bases and 4 bases, in that order; junction bases with no gene match: 6. Germline values: CDR1 SGHNT, CDR2 YYREEE (reference sequence). The chain's CDR3 is CASSPRGLAGGETQYF. CDR3 coding DNA: TGTGCCAGCAGCCCAAGAGGACTAGCGGGGGGAGAGACCCAGTACTTC.

The chain has TRBV19 and TRBJ1-4, with TRBD1 identical over 8 bases. V lost 8 bases and J lost 5; bases outside the gene matches: 10. Germline assignment: CDR1 LNHDA and CDR2 SQIVND (reference sequence). This CDR3 comprises 15 residues. The DNA for the CDR3 is TGTGCCAGTTCTGAAACAGGGGGAAGGAATGAAAAACTGTTTTTT. This sequence encodes CASSETGGRNEKLFF.

The chain couples TRBV3-1 (or the pseudogene TRBV3-2) to TRBJ2-1; 9 bases match TRBD2. V gave up 1 base and J gave up 5 bases; unmatched junction bases: 6. The CDR3 totals 16 residues. From germline, CDR1 is LGHDT and CDR2 YNNKEL (reference sequence). CDR3 DNA sequence: TGTGCCAGCAGCCAAGTCCGGCGGGGGGGCAACAATGAGCAGTTCTTC. Protein: CASSQVRRGGNNEQFF.